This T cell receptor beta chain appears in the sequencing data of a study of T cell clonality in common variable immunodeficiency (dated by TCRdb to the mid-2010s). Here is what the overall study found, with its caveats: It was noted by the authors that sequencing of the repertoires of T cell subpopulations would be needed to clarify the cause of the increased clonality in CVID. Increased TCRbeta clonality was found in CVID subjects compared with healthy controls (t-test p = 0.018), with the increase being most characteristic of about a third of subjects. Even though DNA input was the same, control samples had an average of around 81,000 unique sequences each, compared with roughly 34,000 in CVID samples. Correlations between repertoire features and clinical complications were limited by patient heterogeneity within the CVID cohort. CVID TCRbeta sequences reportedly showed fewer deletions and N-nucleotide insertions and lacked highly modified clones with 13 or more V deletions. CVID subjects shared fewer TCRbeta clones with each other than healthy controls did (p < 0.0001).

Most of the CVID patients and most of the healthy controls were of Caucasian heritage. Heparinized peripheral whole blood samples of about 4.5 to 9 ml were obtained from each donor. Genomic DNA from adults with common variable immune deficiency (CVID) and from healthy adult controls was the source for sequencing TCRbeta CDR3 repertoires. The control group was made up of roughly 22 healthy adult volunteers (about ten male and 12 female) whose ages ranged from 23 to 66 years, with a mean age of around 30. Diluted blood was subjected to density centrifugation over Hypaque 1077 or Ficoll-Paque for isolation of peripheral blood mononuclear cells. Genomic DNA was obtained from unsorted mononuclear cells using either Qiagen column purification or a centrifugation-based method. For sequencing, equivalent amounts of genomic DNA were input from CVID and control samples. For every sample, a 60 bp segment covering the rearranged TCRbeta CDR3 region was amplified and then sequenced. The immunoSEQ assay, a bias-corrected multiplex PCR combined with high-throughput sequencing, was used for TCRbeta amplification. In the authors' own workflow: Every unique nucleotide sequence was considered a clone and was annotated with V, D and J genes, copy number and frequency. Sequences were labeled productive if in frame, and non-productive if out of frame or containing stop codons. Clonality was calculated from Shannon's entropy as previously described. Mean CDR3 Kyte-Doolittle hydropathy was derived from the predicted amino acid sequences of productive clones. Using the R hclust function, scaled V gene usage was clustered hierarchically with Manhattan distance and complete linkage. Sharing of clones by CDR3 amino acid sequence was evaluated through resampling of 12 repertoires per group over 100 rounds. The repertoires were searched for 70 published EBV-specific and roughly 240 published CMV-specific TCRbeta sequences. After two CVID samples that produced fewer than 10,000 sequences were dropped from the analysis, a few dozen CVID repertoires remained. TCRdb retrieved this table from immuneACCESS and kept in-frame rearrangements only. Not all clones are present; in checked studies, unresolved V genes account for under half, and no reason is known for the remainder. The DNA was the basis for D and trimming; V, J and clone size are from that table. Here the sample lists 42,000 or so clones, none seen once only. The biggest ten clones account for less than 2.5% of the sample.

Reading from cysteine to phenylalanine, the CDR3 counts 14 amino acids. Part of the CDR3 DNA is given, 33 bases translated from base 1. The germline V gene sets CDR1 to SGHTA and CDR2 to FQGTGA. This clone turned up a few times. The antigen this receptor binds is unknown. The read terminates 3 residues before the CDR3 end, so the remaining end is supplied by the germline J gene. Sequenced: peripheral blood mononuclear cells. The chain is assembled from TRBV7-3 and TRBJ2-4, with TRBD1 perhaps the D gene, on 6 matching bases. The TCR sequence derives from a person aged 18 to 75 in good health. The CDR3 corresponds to CASSLTNGGEGQYF. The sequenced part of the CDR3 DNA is TGTGCCAGCAGCTTAACCAATGGGGGCGAGGGT.